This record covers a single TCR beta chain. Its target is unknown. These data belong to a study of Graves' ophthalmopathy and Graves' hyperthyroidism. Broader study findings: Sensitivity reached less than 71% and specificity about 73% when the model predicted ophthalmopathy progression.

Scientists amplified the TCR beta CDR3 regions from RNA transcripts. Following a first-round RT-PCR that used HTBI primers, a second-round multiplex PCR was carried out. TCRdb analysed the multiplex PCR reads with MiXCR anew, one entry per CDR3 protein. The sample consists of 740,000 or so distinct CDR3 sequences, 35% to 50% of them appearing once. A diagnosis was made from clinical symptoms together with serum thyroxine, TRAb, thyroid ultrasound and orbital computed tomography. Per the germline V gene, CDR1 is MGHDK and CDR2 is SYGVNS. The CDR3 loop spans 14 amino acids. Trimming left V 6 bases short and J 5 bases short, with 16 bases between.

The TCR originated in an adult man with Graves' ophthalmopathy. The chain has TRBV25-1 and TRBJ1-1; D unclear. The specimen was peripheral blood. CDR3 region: CASSQDWRGTEAFF. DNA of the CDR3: TGTGCCAGCAGCCAAGATTGGCGGGGAACTGAAGCTTTCTTT.